This entry describes one T cell receptor (beta chain). The age range of participants was 18 to 89 years, with residence in 20 to 25 US areas. Germline trimming cut 0 bases from V and 6 bases from J; bases unmatched to any gene: 10. Germline V gives CDR1 PRHDT, CDR2 FYEKMQ (reference sequence). The CDR3 consists of 17 residues. In the original workflow: Estimation of nucleated cell counts relied on the amplification of reference gene primers. Data came from immunoSEQ multiplex PCR; TCRdb stores just in-frame clones and leaves some out. V and J calls and clone size are those listed in that table; D and trimming were worked out from the DNA. This sample has fewer than 200,000 clones; about 86% occur once, and the top ten carry 20% to 25%. The sample is drawn from a study of blood T cell repertoires in COVID-19. Study-level background: Among Cohort 3 donors, those recovered had two negative PCRs, clearance, or symptom resolution. PBMCs, B-cell-depleted T cells, or T cells were the source of the cDNA or gDNA that made up the material.

The sequenced material came from PBMCs or T cells enriched from blood (not recorded which). V and J are TRBV13 and TRBJ1-2, with 10 bases aligning to TRBD1. The TCR comes from a woman between 40 and 55 years old in a cohort exposed to, infected with or recovered from COVID-19 (not recorded which). The CDR3 region has the DNA TGTGCCAGCAGCTTAGGTTGGGACAGGGGTGAGTCGGATGGCTACACCTTC. Protein product: CASSLGWDRGESDGYTF. The variable domain in full, with the rest retrieved from reference TRBV13 and TRBJ1-2, is AAGVIQSPRHLIKEKRETATLKCYPIPRHDTVYWYQQGPGQDPQFLISFYEKMQSDKGSIPDRFSAQQFSDYHSELNMSSLELGDSALYFCASSLGWDRGESDGYTFGSGTRLTVV.